This T cell receptor beta chain comes out of a study of T-cell reconstitution after alpha-beta-depleted transplantation in children. Preparing the TCRbeta library involved the use of unique molecular identifiers. TCRdb called the PCR reads again in MiXCR, with one record for every CDR3 protein. The data contain nearly 350,000 distinct CDR3 sequences, about 16% of them singletons. This clonotype was picked up a small number of times. Its specificity is not known. Whole-study findings and limits: Several hundred expanded graft clones reportedly gave rise to the alpha-beta T cells present about two months after transplant. High day-60 TCRbeta diversity in some patients came from surviving recipient T cells and thymic progenitors.

The sequence was collected from a male patient between 2 and 10 years old who had a stem cell transplant for acute lymphoblastic leukemia, so the T cells may come from the graft donor. Sequencing used PBMCs, mostly from graft donor cells, obtained 360 days after TCRalphabeta/CD19-depleted stem cell transplant.

This CDR3 reads CASSFWTSGILGSTDTQYF. The CDR3 DNA is TGCGCCAGCAGCTTCTGGACTAGCGGGATATTAGGTAGCACAGATACGCAGTATTTT. The chain employs TRBV5-1 and TRBJ2-3; 12 bases are a match to TRBD2. The CDR3 covers 19 residues. Germline-derived CDR1 and CDR2 are SGHRS and YFSETQ. After removal of 2 bases from V and 0 bases from J, the junction contained 10 bases not matched to a gene.